These 10 T cell receptor beta chains came from one sample sequenced in a study of control samples from healthy donors and cancer patients. Repertoires were generated with immunoSEQ multiplex PCR, while TCRdb's copy carries only in-frame clones and drops some. In the table there are about 68,000 clones, about 83% of which are singletons. The specimen sequenced was blood. Source of these receptors: a man aged 60 to 75 in good health.

The chain combines TRBV2 with TRBJ1-2; D is possibly TRBD1 (5 bases). Germline CDR1 and CDR2: SNHLY and FYNNEI. V was clipped by 5 bases and J by 5 bases, with 12 bases between them. The CDR3 spans 13 residues. CDR3 bases: TGTGCCAGCAGTCCTCAGGGCTCTTATGGCTACACCTTC. It is translated as CASSPQGSYGYTF.

The gene calls are TRBV6-1 and TRBJ2-4; D ambiguous. The germline V and J ends were trimmed by 3 bases and 0 bases, with 6 bases remaining between them. In germline, CDR1 is MNHNS, CDR2 SASEGT. The CDR3 consists of 14 residues. The CDR3 sequence is CASSERIAKNIQYF. CDR3 nucleotides: TGTGCCAGCAGTGAGCGGATAGCCAAAAACATTCAGTACTTC.

V and J are TRBV4-1 and TRBJ1-4; D may be TRBD1 (5 bases). The germline gives CDR1 MGHRA, CDR2 YSYEKL. This CDR3 spans 16 amino acids. The V gene lost 1 base and the J gene lost 6 bases, with 15 bases spanning the gap. The CDR3 DNA reads TGCGCCAGCAGCCAAGCCTACAGGAGGTCAGATGAAAAACTGTTTTTT. It translates to CASSQAYRRSDEKLFF.

The chain has TRBV28 and TRBJ2-5; D not resolved. The CDR3 has 11 residues. The V gene lost 5 bases and the J gene lost 4 bases, with 5 bases spanning the gap. Per the germline V gene, CDR1 is MDHEN and CDR2 is SYDVKM. The CDR3 loop reads CASSPRETQYF. The CDR3 DNA sequence: TGTGCCAGCAGTCCCAGAGAGACCCAGTACTTC.

The rearrangement joins TRBV27 to TRBJ2-5; 9 bases are shared with TRBD1. The CDR3 covers 13 residues. V was clipped by 6 bases and J by 4 bases; unmatched bases: 3. Germline values: CDR1 MNHEY, CDR2 SMNVEV (reference sequence). CDR3: CASRDRGRETQYF. CDR3 bases: TGTGCCAGCAGGGACAGGGGAAGAGAGACCCAGTACTTC.

The J gene is TRBJ2-7, the V gene TRBV19, with 10 nucleotides matching TRBD1. With 3 bases clipped from V and 3 bases from J, the junction kept 5 bases outside the gene matches. Germline CDR1 and CDR2: LNHDA and SQIVND (reference sequence). CDR3 size: 15 residues. The CDR3 spells CASSMRWTGGYEQYF. DNA of the CDR3: TGTGCCAGTAGTATGCGCTGGACAGGGGGCTACGAGCAGTACTTC.

The rearrangement uses TRBV3-1 (or the pseudogene TRBV3-2) and TRBJ2-7; no definite D call. There are 16 residues in the CDR3. Germline V gives CDR1 LGHDT, CDR2 YNNKEL (reference sequence). V was trimmed by 0 bases and J by 2 bases, leaving 14 bases between them. The DNA of the CDR3 is TGTGCCAGCAGCCAAGATCGGGTAGCTGGGCCCTACGAGCAGTACTTC. Amino acids: CASSQDRVAGPYEQYF.

The chain is built from TRBV5-6 and TRBJ2-1, with 16 bases identical to TRBD2. CDR1 SGHDT and CDR2 YYEEEE come from the germline V gene. The CDR3 totals 18 residues. Trimming at V came to 4 bases and at J to 7 bases, leaving 11 bases not matched to a gene. CDR3: CASSRGTSGRAAWNEQFF. In DNA, the CDR3 is TGTGCCAGCAGCCGAGGGACTAGCGGGAGGGCCGCGTGGAATGAGCAGTTCTTC.

In nucleotides, the CDR3 is TGTGCCAGCAGTGAACGTCGGGGACTAGCCAAAAACATTCAGTACTTC. Its translation is CASSERRGLAKNIQYF. The chain couples TRBV6-1 to TRBJ2-4, with D possibly matching TRBD2 (6 bases). The CDR3 totals 16 residues. Trimming took 2 bases from V and 0 from J, leaving 11 bases between them. Germline loops: CDR1 MNHNS, CDR2 SASEGT.

The rearrangement joins TRBV7-9 to TRBJ2-5, with D perhaps TRBD2 (6 bases). The V gene lost 5 bases and the J gene lost 2 bases, with 12 bases spanning the gap. Looked up from germline, CDR1 is SEHNR and CDR2 is FQNEAQ (reference sequence). The CDR3 has 14 amino acids. The CDR3 DNA reads as TGTGCCAGCAGCAAGGGAGGTCATCAAGAGACCCAGTACTTC. As protein: CASSKGGHQETQYF.